Shown below are 16 T cell receptor beta chains from a single sample sequenced in a study of glioma-infiltrating T cells after dendritic cell vaccination. Libraries were prepared by immunoSEQ multiplex PCR; TCRdb keeps only in-frame clonotypes and omits some of them. This table holds tens of thousands of clones, around 84% found once. The time point here: after dendritic cell vaccination, including at tumor progression/relapse. The material was blood, obtained after dendritic cell vaccination. These receptors were collected from a human donor with glioblastoma.

This clone occurred a few times. The chain couples TRBV15 to TRBJ2-5; TRBD2 aligns across 13 bases. This CDR3 has 18 residues. The germline CDR1 and CDR2 sequences are LNHNV and YYDKDF (reference sequence). With V trimmed by 0 bases and J by 5 bases, 9 bases remained unmatched. The DNA of the CDR3 is TGTGCCACCAGCAGAGAGGCCCTACTAGCGGGGGGGCCGGAGACCCAGTACTTC. It yields the protein CATSREALLAGGPETQYF.

The chain combines TRBV23-1 with TRBJ2-1; TRBD1 matches at 10 bases. TRBV23-1 is assigned to the ORF class and has an uncertain function. The CDR3 consists of 15 residues. The CDR3 DNA is TGCGCACAACATGCCGGGACAGGGGAGAGCAATGAGCAGTTCTTC. It yields the protein CAQHAGTGESNEQFF.

This sequence joins TRBV5-1 and TRBJ2-1; 8 positions agree with TRBD2. The CDR3 length is 15 residues. Trimming at V came to 0 bases and at J to 7 bases, leaving 6 bases not matched to a gene. Germline-derived CDR1 and CDR2 are SGHRS and YFSETQ. CDR3: CASSLASGTRNEQFF. The CDR3 coding sequence is TGCGCCAGCAGCTTGGCTTCCGGGACTAGGAATGAGCAGTTCTTC.

The V gene is TRBV2, the J gene TRBJ2-5, with D possibly TRBD2 on 6 matching bases. The CDR3 contains 14 residues. Per germline, CDR1 SNHLY and CDR2 FYNNEI. Trimming cost V 7 bases and J 7 bases, with 19 bases left between them. CDR3 nucleotide sequence: TGTGCCAGCACTGAGAACACCGGAGCGGGGACCCAGTACTTC. Its protein product is CASTENTGAGTQYF.

The chain has TRBV6-1 and TRBJ2-1; 8 nucleotides align to TRBD2. Trimming removed 10 bases from V and 14 bases from J; junction bases left unmatched: 19. From germline, CDR1 is MNHNS and CDR2 SASEGT. This CDR3 has 14 amino acids. For the CDR3, the DNA is TGTGCCATTCCGGGACTAGAGGCCCTCAAGGTAAAGTTCTTC. Encoded protein: CAIPGLEALKVKFF.

The rearrangement joins TRBV15 to TRBJ2-1; the match to TRBD2 covers 14 bases. The V and J ends lost 3 bases and 11 bases, in that order; junction bases with no gene match: 12. The germline gives CDR1 LNHNV, CDR2 YYDKDF (reference sequence). The CDR3 loop spans 17 amino acids. The CDR3 bases are TGTGCCACCAGCAGGACTAGCGGGGGGGATAGGAAGGAGAAGCAGTTCTTC. It is translated as CATSRTSGGDRKEKQFF.

V is TRBV11-2 and J is TRBJ2-3; TRBD2 agrees at 10 bases. V lost 4 bases and J lost 3; bases outside the gene matches: 13. The CDR3 has 18 amino acids. From germline, CDR1 is SGHAT and CDR2 FQNNGV. Written as DNA, the CDR3 is TGTGCCAGCAGCTCTCCAGCCGGGACTAGCGATGAAACAGATACGCAGTATTTT. The encoded protein is CASSSPAGTSDETDTQYF.

This clone was seen just once. The chain carries TRBV19 and TRBJ2-7, with 10 bases identical to TRBD2. With V trimmed by 6 bases and J by 6 bases, 5 bases remained unmatched. This CDR3 is built from 13 residues. The V gene's germline CDR1 is LNHDA and CDR2 SQIVND (reference sequence). CDR3 in amino acids: CASSGTSVGEQYF. As DNA, the CDR3 is TGTGCCAGTAGCGGGACTAGCGTTGGCGAGCAGTACTTC.

This rearrangement joins TRBV6-1 to TRBJ2-1; D might be TRBD2 (6 bases). V lost 2 bases and J 4 bases, leaving 12 bases between the germline ends. Germline CDR1 reads MNHNS; CDR2 reads SASEGT. This CDR3 contains 15 residues. The CDR3 region is CASSETDGTYNEQFF. The CDR3 region has the DNA TGTGCCAGCAGTGAAACGGACGGGACTTACAATGAGCAGTTCTTC.

The rearrangement uses TRBV7-8 and TRBJ2-7; TRBD2 agrees at 10 bases. The J segment lost 5 bases and the V segment lost 1 base, leaving 11 bases of the junction unmatched. There are 17 residues in the CDR3. Germline V CDR1 and CDR2: SGHVS, FQNEAQ. The CDR3 nucleotides read TGTGCCAGCAGCTTAGTTGGGCTAGCGGGAGTCATCCACGAGCAGTACTTC. Its translation: CASSLVGLAGVIHEQYF.

The rearrangement links TRBV2 to TRBJ1-2; 7 positions agree with TRBD1. Germline CDR1 reads SNHLY; CDR2 reads FYNNEI. With 0 bases clipped from V and 4 bases from J, the junction kept 2 bases outside the gene matches. The CDR3 spans 14 residues. The CDR3 sequence is CASSEADRVYGYTF. For the CDR3, the DNA is TGTGCCAGCAGTGAAGCCGACAGGGTCTATGGCTACACCTTC.

The V gene is TRBV4-2, the J gene TRBJ1-5; perhaps TRBD1 as D (6 bases). The germline V gene encodes CDR1 LGHNA and CDR2 YNFKEQ. The CDR3 runs to 19 residues. The ends were cut back, 1 base at V and 3 bases at J, with 22 bases in the middle. CDR3 in amino acids: CASSQGVTWGAGDNQPQHF. CDR3 DNA: TGTGCCAGCAGCCAAGGGGTCACGTGGGGGGCGGGGGACAATCAGCCCCAGCATTTT.

CDR3 sequence reads: CASSPWSGGTDTQYF. DNA of the CDR3: TGTGCCAGCAGCCCGTGGAGCGGGGGTACAGATACGCAGTATTTT. The gene calls are TRBV7-8 and TRBJ2-3; 8 bases align to TRBD2. This CDR3 region has 15 residues. Looked up from germline, CDR1 is SGHVS and CDR2 is FQNEAQ. J gave up 3 bases and V 5 bases, and 7 bases lay outside the gene matches. Looking up the rest from reference TRBV7-8 and TRBJ2-3 gives the full variable domain: GAGVSQSPRYKVAKRGQDVALRCDPISGHVSLFWYQQALGQGPEFLTYFQNEAQLDKSGLPSDRFFAERPEGSVSTLKIQRTQQEDSAVYLCASSPWSGGTDTQYFGPGTRLTVL.

V is TRBV6-5 and J is TRBJ1-2; D possibly corresponds to TRBD1 (5 bases). Per the germline V gene, CDR1 is MNHEY and CDR2 is SVGAGI. The CDR3 length is 14 residues. Trimming left V 9 bases short and J 8 bases short, with 22 bases between. CDR3 nucleotides: TGTGCCAGTCGAAAATCACCAGCCAAGGGGGGCTACACCTTC. As protein: CASRKSPAKGGYTF.

V usage is TRBV30 and J usage is TRBJ2-2, with 12 bases fitting TRBD2. Germline loops: CDR1 GTSNPN, CDR2 SVGIG (reference sequence). CDR3 length: 15 residues. The ends lost 8 bases at V and 7 bases at J; junction bases unmatched: 11. CDR3 protein: CARTPSGRADGELFF. The CDR3 nucleotides read TGTGCCCGGACTCCTAGCGGGAGGGCCGACGGGGAGCTGTTTTTT.

The chain links TRBV9 to TRBJ2-7, with 14 nucleotides matching TRBD2. Trimming took 2 bases from V and 5 from J; bases not matched to a gene: 3. This CDR3 is 15 amino acids long. Germline-derived CDR1 and CDR2 are SGDLS and YYNGEE. For the CDR3, the DNA is TGTGCCAGCAGCGTTGGGACTAGCGGGAGTCACGAGCAGTACTTC. This sequence encodes CASSVGTSGSHEQYF. Drawing the rest from reference TRBV9 and TRBJ2-7, the complete variable domain is DSGVTQTPKHLITATGQRVTLRCSPRSGDLSVYWYQQSLDQGLQFLIQYYNGEERAKGNILERFSAQQFPDLHSELNLSSLELGDSALYFCASSVGTSGSHEQYFGPGTRLTVT.